The clone carrying this TCR beta chain was picked up a small number of times. V was cut by 0 bases and J by 10 bases, with 15 bases left in between. The CDR3 covers 14 residues. Germline CDR1 reads DFQATT; CDR2 reads SNEGSKA (reference sequence). This record belongs to a study of T cells in Graves' hyperthyroidism and ophthalmopathy. It was RNA transcripts that yielded the amplified TCR beta CDR3 regions. The TCR CDR3 first-round RT-PCR relied on the HTBI primer set. TCRdb re-derived calls from the multiplex PCR reads in MiXCR, one entry per CDR3 protein. The sample consists of around 350,000 distinct CDR3 sequences, 15% to 19% of them appearing once. Diagnostic decisions used clinical symptoms, serum thyroxine and TRAb, thyroid ultrasound and orbital computed tomography.

This sequence was found in a woman younger than 30 with Graves' hyperthyroidism that later progressed to Graves' ophthalmopathy. The specimen sequenced was blood. The J gene is TRBJ1-4, the V gene TRBV20-1; D is undetermined. In nucleotides, the CDR3 is TGCAGTGCTAGAGATGAAGTGGATTCAGGAAAACTGTTTTTT. It yields the protein CSARDEVDSGKLFF.